The 11 T cell receptor beta chains reported below all come from one sample, sequenced in a study of blood T cell repertoires in COVID-19. Libraries were prepared by immunoSEQ multiplex PCR; TCRdb keeps only in-frame clonotypes and omits some of them. The sample shows 73,000 or so clones, 73% of them seen only once. The specimen sequenced was peripheral blood. The source is a man in his sixties with acute or convalescent COVID-19.

V gene TRBV6-5 combines with J gene TRBJ2-5; D ambiguous. The length of the CDR3 is 12 residues. CDR1 is MNHEY and CDR2 is SVGAGI in the germline V gene. V was cut by 4 bases and J by 4 bases, with 7 bases left in between. CDR3 sequence reads: CASSSHLETQYF. The CDR3, as DNA: TGTGCCAGCAGTTCACATCTAGAGACCCAGTACTTC.

The gene calls are TRBV9 and TRBJ2-5, with TRBD1 matching 9 bases. The CDR3 contains 15 residues. The germline V gene has CDR1 SGDLS and CDR2 YYNGEE. Trimming at V came to 1 base and at J to 5 bases, leaving 6 bases not matched to a gene. The CDR3 coding sequence is TGTGCCAGCAGCGTACGGGACAGGGTGAGGGAGACCCAGTACTTC. As protein: CASSVRDRVRETQYF.

V usage is TRBV19 and J usage is TRBJ1-1; tentatively, D is TRBD1 (5 bases). V was shortened by 1 base and J by 2 bases, with 14 bases between the two germline ends. The CDR3 runs 16 residues. Germline CDR1 is LNHDA and CDR2 is SQIVND (reference sequence). The CDR3 here is CASSIGLRGLNTEAFF. The CDR3 nucleotides read TGTGCCAGTAGTATAGGATTGAGGGGACTCAACACTGAAGCTTTCTTT.

This sequence joins TRBV2 and TRBJ2-5; TRBD1 matches 7 bases. The CDR3 spans 15 residues. Trimming took 2 bases from V and 1 from J; bases not matched to a gene: 4. Germline V CDR1 and CDR2: SNHLY, FYNNEI. This CDR3 reads CASSETRQGQETQYF. The CDR3 DNA reads TGTGCCAGCAGTGAAACCCGACAGGGCCAAGAGACCCAGTACTTC.

The chain carries TRBV18 and TRBJ2-5, with D possibly TRBD2 on 5 matching bases. The CDR3 has 13 residues. The germline CDR1 and CDR2 sequences are KGHSH and LQKENI. V dropped 3 bases and J dropped 2 bases, with 7 bases sitting between them. The CDR3 DNA is TGTGCCAGCTCACCGGGAGAACAAGAGACCCAGTACTTC. Translating gives CASSPGEQETQYF. Together with reference TRBV18 and TRBJ2-5, the CDR3 gives the full variable domain: NAGVMQNPRHLVRRRGQEARLRCSPMKGHSHVYWYRQLPEEGLKFMVYLQKENIIDESGMPKERFSAEFPKEGPSILRIQQVVRGDSAAYFCASSPGEQETQYFGPGTRLLVL.

The rearrangement joins TRBV5-6 to TRBJ2-3; 7 bases align to TRBD2. The CDR3 covers 16 residues. V shed 0 bases, J shed 1 base, and the junction held 5 bases outside the gene matches. In germline, CDR1 is SGHDT, CDR2 YYEEEE. The CDR3 region has the DNA TGTGCCAGCAGCTTGGTTGCTAGCGGAGGCACAGATACGCAGTATTTT. Translated: CASSLVASGGTDTQYF.

This clone showed up just a few times. The chain is built from TRBV6-5 and TRBJ1-1; the D is unclear. The CDR3 is made up of 13 amino acids. Per the germline V gene, CDR1 is MNHEY and CDR2 is SVGAGI. With 8 bases removed from V and 5 bases from J, the gap between germline ends came to 15 bases. CDR3 nucleotide sequence: TGTGCCAGCCGGATCTTGGAGGGTACTGAAGCTTTCTTT. Translation: CASRILEGTEAFF.

The rearrangement links TRBV5-1 to TRBJ2-2; 8 bases map to TRBD1. Germline V lookup: CDR1 SGHRS, CDR2 YFSETQ. Trimming took 4 bases from V and 4 from J; bases not matched to a gene: 3. The CDR3 runs 14 residues. CDR3 sequence (DNA): TGCGCCAGCAGCCCAGGGGGCGTCACCGGGGAGCTGTTTTTT. Encoded protein: CASSPGGVTGELFF.

This rearrangement joins TRBV20-1 to TRBJ2-1; maybe TRBD2 (5 bases). Germline CDR1 DFQATT, CDR2 SNEGSKA (reference sequence). Trimming stripped 6 bases from V and 9 bases from J, with 18 bases between. The length of the CDR3 is 13 residues. The CDR3 coding sequence is TGCAGTGCCAGTCTAGTTAGCGATCTTGAGCAGTTCTTC. Translating gives CSASLVSDLEQFF.

This clone was seen once. This chain joins TRBV19 and TRBJ2-7; TRBD1 is a possible D gene (6 bases). The CDR3 length is 14 residues. Trimming left V 1 base short and J 2 bases short, with 9 bases between. From germline, CDR1 is LNHDA and CDR2 SQIVND (reference sequence). As DNA, the CDR3 is TGTGCCAGTAGTATAGCAGGACAGACCTACGAGCAGTACTTC. Its translation: CASSIAGQTYEQYF. Combining the CDR3 with reference TRBV19 and TRBJ2-7 gives the whole variable domain DGGITQSPKYLFRKEGQNVTLSCEQNLNHDAMYWYRQDPGQGLRLIYYSQIVNDFQKGDIAEGYSVSREKKESFPLTVTSAQKNPTAFYLCASSIAGQTYEQYFGPGTRLTVT.

The chain couples TRBV27 to TRBJ1-4; tentative D call: TRBD1 (5 bases). The ends were cut back, 6 bases at V and 3 bases at J, with 17 bases in the middle. Germline CDR1 reads MNHEY; CDR2 reads SMNVEV (reference sequence). This CDR3 is 16 amino acids long. CDR3 bases: TGTGCCAGCAGCCCGTGGGAGGACACCTCTAATGAAAAACTGTTTTTT. Encoded protein: CASSPWEDTSNEKLFF.